This TCR beta chain was retrieved from a study of cytomegalovirus exposure and HLA in healthy donors. The study's findings and limits: As a later analysis revealed, the rate of TCR association differed by HLA locus, with DRB1 most and HLA-C fewest. An observed cluster of highly shared sequence variants was recorded as a likely sequencing artifact.

The CDR3 spans 13 residues. J was trimmed by 1 base and V by 10 bases; bases with no gene match: 2. Germline CDR1 reads MDHEN; CDR2 reads SYDVKM. Remarks on this clone: Its antigen is still unknown.

PCR employed 60 Vbeta and 13 Jbeta primers. Profiling relied on immunoSEQ multiplex PCR, and the TCRdb table lists in-frame clones only, not all of them. The sample has roughly 200,000 clones; about 80% are singletons. V is TRBV28 and J is TRBJ1-2; 11 bases fit TRBD1. Sequencing used PBMCs. The sequence came from a woman between 35 and 50 years old in good health and CMV-seronegative. The CDR3 is CATGTGGNYGYTF. DNA for the CDR3: TGTGCCACTGGGACAGGGGGTAACTATGGCTACACCTTC.